This TCR beta chain was sequenced during a study of T cell responses to AZD1222 COVID-19 vaccine. Study details: Pooling was applied to second doses at about 4 or about 12 weeks.

Only in-frame clones appear in the TCRdb table, and some are missing; sequencing was by immunoSEQ multiplex PCR. The sample yields approximately 89,000 clones, over 75% seen once. Findings and limits, study-wide: Among the donors, most were white British and more were female, and clonal diversity was possibly underestimated. The breadth and depth of Spike-specific TCRs increased once two AZD1222 doses had been given.

Note on this clone: The antigen remains unidentified.

The trim removed 0 bases at V and 7 bases at J, leaving 11 bases unmatched. CDR1 and CDR2 from the germline V gene are GTSNPN and SVGIG (reference sequence). CDR3 length: 16 amino acids. This sequence was found in an adult in good health. This chain connects TRBV30 to TRBJ1-5, with 8 bases fitting TRBD1. The sample here was peripheral blood, taken on day 0 of AZD1222 vaccination. The CDR3 sequence: CAWSVQQGAAGQPQHF. As DNA, the CDR3 is TGTGCCTGGAGTGTACAGCAGGGGGCGGCGGGACAGCCCCAGCATTTT.